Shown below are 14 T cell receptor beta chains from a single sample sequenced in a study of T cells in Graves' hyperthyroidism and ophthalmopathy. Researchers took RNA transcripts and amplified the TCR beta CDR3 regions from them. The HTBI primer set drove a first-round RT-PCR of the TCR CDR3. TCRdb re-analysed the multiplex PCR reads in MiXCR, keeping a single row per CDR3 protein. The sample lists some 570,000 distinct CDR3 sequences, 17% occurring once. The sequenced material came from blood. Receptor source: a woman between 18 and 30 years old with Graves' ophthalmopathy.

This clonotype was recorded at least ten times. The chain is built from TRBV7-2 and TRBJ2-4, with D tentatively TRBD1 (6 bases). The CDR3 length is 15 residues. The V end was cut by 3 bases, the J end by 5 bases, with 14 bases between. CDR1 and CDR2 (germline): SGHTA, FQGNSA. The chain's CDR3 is CASSFRAGAENIQYF. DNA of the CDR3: TGTGCCAGCAGCTTCAGGGCAGGGGCCGAAAACATTCAGTACTTC.

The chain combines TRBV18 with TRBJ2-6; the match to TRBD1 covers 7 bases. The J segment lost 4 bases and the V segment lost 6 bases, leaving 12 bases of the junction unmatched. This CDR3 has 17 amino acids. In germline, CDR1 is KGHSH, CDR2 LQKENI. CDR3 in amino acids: CASSLKATGAGANVLTF. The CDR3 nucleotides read TGTGCCAGCTCCCTGAAGGCTACAGGGGCGGGGGCCAACGTCCTGACTTTC.

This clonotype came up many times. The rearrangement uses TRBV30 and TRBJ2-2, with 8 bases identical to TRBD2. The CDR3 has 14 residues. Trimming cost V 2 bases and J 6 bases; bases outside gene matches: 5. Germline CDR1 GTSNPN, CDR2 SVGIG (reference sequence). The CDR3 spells CAWSRGGTPGELFF. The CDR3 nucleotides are TGTGCCTGGAGTCGGGGGGGCACTCCCGGGGAGCTGTTTTTT.

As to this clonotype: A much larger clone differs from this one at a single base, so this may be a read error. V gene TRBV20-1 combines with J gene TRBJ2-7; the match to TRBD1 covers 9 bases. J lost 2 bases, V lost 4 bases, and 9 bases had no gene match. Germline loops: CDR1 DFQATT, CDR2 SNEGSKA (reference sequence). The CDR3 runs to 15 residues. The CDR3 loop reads CSATTRDRAPYEQYF. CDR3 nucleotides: TGCAGTGCTACCACCCGGGACAGGGCTCCCTACGAGCAGTACTTC.

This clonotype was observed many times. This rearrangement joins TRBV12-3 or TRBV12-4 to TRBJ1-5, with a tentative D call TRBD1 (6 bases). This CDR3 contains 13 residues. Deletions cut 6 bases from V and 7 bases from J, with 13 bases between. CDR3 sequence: CASRSGTHQPQHF. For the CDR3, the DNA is TGTGCCAGCAGATCAGGGACACACCAGCCCCAGCATTTT.

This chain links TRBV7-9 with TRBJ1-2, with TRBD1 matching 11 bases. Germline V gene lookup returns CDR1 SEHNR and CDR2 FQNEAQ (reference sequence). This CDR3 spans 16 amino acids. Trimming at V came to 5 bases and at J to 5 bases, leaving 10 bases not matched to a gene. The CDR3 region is CASSRPGQGVTYGYTF. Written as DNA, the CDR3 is TGTGCCAGCAGCCGACCGGGACAGGGGGTTACTTATGGCTACACCTTC.

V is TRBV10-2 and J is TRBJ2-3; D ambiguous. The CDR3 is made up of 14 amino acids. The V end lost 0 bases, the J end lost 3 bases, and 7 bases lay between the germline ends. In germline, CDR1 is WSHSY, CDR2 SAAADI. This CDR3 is CASSESPRTDTQYF. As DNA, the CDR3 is TGCGCCAGCAGTGAGTCCCCGAGGACAGATACGCAGTATTTT.

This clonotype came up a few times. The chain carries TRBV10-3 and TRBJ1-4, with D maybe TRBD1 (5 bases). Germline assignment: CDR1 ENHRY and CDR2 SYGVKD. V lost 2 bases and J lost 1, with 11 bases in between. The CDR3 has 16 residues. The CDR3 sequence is CAISEGTRGTNEKLFF. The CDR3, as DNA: TGTGCCATCAGTGAGGGGACTAGGGGAACTAATGAAAAACTGTTTTTT.

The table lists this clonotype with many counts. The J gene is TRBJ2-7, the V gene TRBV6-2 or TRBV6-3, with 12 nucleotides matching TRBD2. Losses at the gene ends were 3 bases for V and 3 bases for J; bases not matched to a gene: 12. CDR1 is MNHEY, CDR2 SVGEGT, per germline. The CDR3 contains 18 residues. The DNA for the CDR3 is TGTGCCAGCAGTTATAGCCTGACTAGCGGGAGAGGTCTCTACGAGCAGTACTTC. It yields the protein CASSYSLTSGRGLYEQYF.

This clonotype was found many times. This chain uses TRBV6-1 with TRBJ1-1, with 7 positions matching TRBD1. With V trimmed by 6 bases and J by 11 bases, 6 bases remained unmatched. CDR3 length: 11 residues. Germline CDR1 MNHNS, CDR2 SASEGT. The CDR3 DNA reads TGTGCCAGCAGCACTGACAGGGTTGCTTTCTTT. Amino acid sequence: CASSTDRVAFF.

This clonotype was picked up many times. The CDR3: CASSSGLDEQYF. In DNA form, the CDR3 reads TGTGCCAGCAGCTCGGGGCTCGACGAGCAGTACTTC. V usage is TRBV11-2 and J usage is TRBJ2-7; perhaps D is TRBD1 or TRBD2 (5 bases each). Germline V lookup: CDR1 SGHAT, CDR2 FQNNGV. V was clipped by 4 bases and J by 5 bases, with 9 bases between them. The CDR3 extends over 12 amino acids.

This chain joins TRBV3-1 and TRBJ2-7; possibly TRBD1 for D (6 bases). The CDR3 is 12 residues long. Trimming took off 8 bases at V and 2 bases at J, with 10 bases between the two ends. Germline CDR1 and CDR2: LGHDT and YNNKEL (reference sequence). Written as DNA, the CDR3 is TGTGCCAGCGGGGGCGGAACCTACGAGCAGTACTTC. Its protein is CASGGGTYEQYF.

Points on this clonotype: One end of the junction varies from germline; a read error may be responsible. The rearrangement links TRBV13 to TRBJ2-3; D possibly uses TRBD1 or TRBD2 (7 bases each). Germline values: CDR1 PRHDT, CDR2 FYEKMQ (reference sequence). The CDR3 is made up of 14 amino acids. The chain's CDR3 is CASSNDREGDTQYF. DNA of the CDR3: TGCGCCAGCAGCAACGACAGGGAGGGAGATACGCAGTATTTT. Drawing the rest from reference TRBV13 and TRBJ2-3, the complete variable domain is AAGVIQSPRHLIKEKRETATLKCYPIPRHDTVYWYQQGPGQDPQFLISFYEKMQSDKGSIPDRFSAQQFSDYHSELNMSSLELGDSALYFCASSNDREGDTQYFGPGTRLTVL.

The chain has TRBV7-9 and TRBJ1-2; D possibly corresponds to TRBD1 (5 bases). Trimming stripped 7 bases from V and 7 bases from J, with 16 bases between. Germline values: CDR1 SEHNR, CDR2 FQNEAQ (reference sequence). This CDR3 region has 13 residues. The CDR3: CASMAGGRRGYTF. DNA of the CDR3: TGTGCCAGCATGGCGGGGGGTCGTCGTGGCTACACCTTC.